This T cell receptor (beta chain) is from a study of T cell responses to AZD1222 COVID-19 vaccine. In the case of this clone: Its antigen is still unknown.

Only in-frame clones appear in the TCRdb table, and some are missing; sequencing was by immunoSEQ multiplex PCR. The sample gives around 89,000 clones, 89% of which show up once; more than 5% is in the top ten. Regarding the study as a whole: In a largely white British group with more females than males, clonal diversity was possibly underestimated.

V lost 0 bases to trimming and J lost 1 base, with 11 bases between them. The CDR3 length is 15 residues. The germline V gene encodes CDR1 SQVTM and CDR2 ANQGSEA. The sequence was collected from an adult who received the AZD1222 COVID-19 vaccine. The chain links TRBV29-1 to TRBJ2-3; no definite D call. This specimen was peripheral blood, taken 28 days after the second AZD1222 dose. The CDR3 reads CSVEDRTEGTDTQYF. The CDR3 DNA reads as TGCAGCGTTGAAGATAGGACCGAGGGCACAGATACGCAGTATTTT.